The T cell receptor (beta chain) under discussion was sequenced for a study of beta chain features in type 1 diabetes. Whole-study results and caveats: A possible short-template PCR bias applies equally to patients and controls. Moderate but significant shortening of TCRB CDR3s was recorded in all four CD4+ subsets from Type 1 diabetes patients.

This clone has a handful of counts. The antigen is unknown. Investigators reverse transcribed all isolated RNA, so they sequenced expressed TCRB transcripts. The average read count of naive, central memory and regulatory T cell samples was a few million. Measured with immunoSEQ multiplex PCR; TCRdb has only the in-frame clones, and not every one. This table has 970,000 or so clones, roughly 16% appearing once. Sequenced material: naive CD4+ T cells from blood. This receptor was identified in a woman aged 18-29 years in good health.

Written as DNA, the CDR3 is TGTGCCAGCAGCCGGACAGGAGCCTCCTACGAGCAGTACTTC. This codes for CASSRTGASYEQYF. The chain recombines TRBV7-9 with TRBJ2-7; 7 bases fit TRBD1. Germline trimming cut 5 bases from V and 0 bases from J; bases unmatched to any gene: 4. Germline CDR1 SEHNR, CDR2 FQNEAQ (reference sequence). This CDR3 contains 14 residues. The whole variable domain, remainder taken from reference TRBV7-9 and TRBJ2-7, is DTGVSQNPRHKITKRGQNVTFRCDPISEHNRLYWYRQTLGQGPEFLTYFQNEAQLEKSRLLSDRFSAERPKGSFSTLEIQRTEQGDSAMYLCASSRTGASYEQYFGPGTRLTVT.